Listed here are 21 T cell receptor beta chains from one sample, sequenced in a study of breast tumors, draining lymph nodes, adjacent tissues. Axillary draining lymph nodes of breast cancer patients supplied the node samples. TCRdb re-called the multiplex PCR reads through MiXCR, storing one row per CDR3 protein. The data show some 130,000 distinct CDR3 sequences, with just under 20% seen just once and more than 3% held by the top ten. Input material: axillary lymph node tissue. The receptor source for this set is a female donor with breast cancer. Some clones in this sample may be carry-over from other donors' samples.

There are many counts of this clonotype. The rearrangement links TRBV6-6 to TRBJ2-3, with 8 bases aligning to TRBD1. Germline CDR1 reads MNHNY; CDR2 reads SVGAGI (reference sequence). The CDR3 loop spans 12 amino acids. V lost 6 bases, J lost 11 bases, and 7 bases stayed unmatched. The CDR3, as DNA: TGTGCCAGCAGAAGACAGGGGAGTGAGCAGTATTTT. Translated, it gives CASRRQGSEQYF.

This clonotype was recorded at least ten times. The chain couples TRBV5-4 to TRBJ1-2, with D unclear. This CDR3 contains 16 residues. V was shortened by 0 bases and J by 1 base, with 13 bases between the two germline ends. Germline V lookup: CDR1 SGHNT, CDR2 YYREEE (reference sequence). The CDR3 loop is CASSLVGATGNYGYTF. The CDR3 nucleotides read TGTGCCAGCAGCTTGGTTGGCGCGACCGGTAACTATGGCTACACCTTC.

This clonotype was observed at least ten times. This chain links TRBV5-1 with TRBJ1-2, with 7 bases that match TRBD1. CDR3 size: 14 residues. The V segment lost 4 bases and the J segment 3 bases; nucleotides outside the gene matches: 6. CDR1 is SGHRS and CDR2 is YFSETQ in the germline V gene. This CDR3 reads CASSRDRVDYGYTF. The CDR3 DNA reads as TGCGCCAGCAGCAGAGACAGGGTGGACTATGGCTACACCTTC. The complete variable domain, with remaining parts taken from reference TRBV5-1 and TRBJ1-2, reads KAGVTQTPRYLIKTRGQQVTLSCSPISGHRSVSWYQQTPGQGLQFLFEYFSETQRNKGNFPGRFSGRQFSNSRSEMNVSTLELGDSALYLCASSRDRVDYGYTFGSGTRLTVV.

CDR3 nucleotides: TGTGCCAGCAGAGGCGGGAGTTACACCGGGGAGCTGTTTTTT. Its translation: CASRGGSYTGELFF. The chain employs TRBV3-1 and TRBJ2-2; TRBD2 matches at 7 bases. The ends lost 6 bases at V and 3 bases at J; junction bases unmatched: 4. The CDR3 is 14 residues long. CDR1 and CDR2 (germline): LGHDT, YNNKEL (reference sequence).

This clonotype has more than one count but fewer than ten. The chain carries TRBV28 and TRBJ2-2; weak D call: TRBD2 (6 bases). Germline loops: CDR1 MDHEN, CDR2 SYDVKM. V was trimmed by 5 bases and J by 4 bases, leaving 11 bases between them. The CDR3 extends over 14 amino acids. Here the CDR3 reads CASSPSERTGELFF. The CDR3 DNA is TGTGCCAGCAGTCCTAGCGAGCGCACCGGGGAGCTGTTTTTT.

This clonotype has a count of ten or more. The rearrangement joins TRBV7-8 to TRBJ2-1; unclear D gene. Germline loops: CDR1 SGHVS, CDR2 FQNEAQ. Trimming removed 5 bases from V and 9 bases from J, with 14 bases in between. The CDR3 contains 13 residues. The CDR3 protein is CASSRSLGIEQFF. CDR3 in DNA: TGTGCCAGCAGCCGCAGTCTGGGGATTGAGCAGTTCTTC.

This clonotype was counted ten times or more. This sequence joins TRBV3-1 and TRBJ2-7; D unresolved. V was pared by 2 bases and J by 0 bases, with 5 bases between. CDR3 length equals 13 residues. Germline CDR1 and CDR2: LGHDT and YNNKEL (reference sequence). The CDR3 DNA reads as TGTGCCAGCAGCCAAATGAGCTCCTACGAGCAGTACTTC. Amino acid sequence: CASSQMSSYEQYF.

This chain uses TRBV6-5 with TRBJ1-5; 10 nucleotides match TRBD1. The CDR3 runs 16 residues. The germline CDR1 and CDR2 sequences are MNHEY and SVGAGI. V lost 8 bases and J lost 2; bases outside the gene matches: 9. CDR3 amino acids: CASSKSGTGGNQPQHF. As DNA, the CDR3 is TGTGCCAGCTCTAAATCCGGGACAGGGGGCAATCAGCCCCAGCATTTT.

This clonotype has more than one count but fewer than ten. This may come from a read error, since a much larger clone is one base off. The CDR3 loop reads CASRFTSDGQYF. DNA of the CDR3: TGTGCCAGCAGATTTACTAGCGACGGGCAGTACTTC. The chain couples TRBV2 to TRBJ2-7, with TRBD2 matching 7 bases. The CDR3 has 12 residues. Trimming at V came to 6 bases and at J to 9 bases, leaving 8 bases not matched to a gene. CDR1 and CDR2 from the germline V gene are SNHLY and FYNNEI.

In regard to this clonotype: A much larger clone differs by one base, so this may be a read error. V gene TRBV15 combines with J gene TRBJ1-3, with unresolved D. The germline CDR1 and CDR2 sequences are LNHNV and YYDKDF (reference sequence). V was clipped by 1 base and J by 2 bases, with 9 bases between them. The CDR3 runs 15 residues. CDR3 coding DNA: TGTGCCACCAGCAGAGGCCAAAACCCTGGAAACACCATATATTTT. Translating it yields CATSRGQNPGNTIYF.

With respect to this clonotype: Sequence at one end of the junction differs from germline and may be a read error. This sequence joins TRBV12-3 or TRBV12-4 and TRBJ1-2; 9 positions agree with TRBD1. This CDR3 is built from 14 residues. This chain's CDR3 is CVSRPTGTGHGYTF. CDR3 coding DNA: TGTGTCAGCAGGCCAACCGGGACAGGGCACGGCTACACCTTC.

This clonotype has a handful of counts. This could be a read error, since a much larger clone is one nucleotide away. The chain couples TRBV5-1 to TRBJ2-1; 13 positions match TRBD2. The CDR3 sequence is 18 residues long. V shed 0 bases, J shed 1 base, and the junction held 4 bases outside the gene matches. CDR1 is SGHRS and CDR2 is YFSETQ in the germline V gene. CDR3 amino acids: CASSLAGTSGESYNEQFF. Written as DNA, the CDR3 is TGCGCCAGCAGCTTGGCTGGGACTAGCGGGGAATCCTACAATGAGCAGTTCTTC.

This clonotype was counted between two and nine times. A much larger clone is a single base away; this may be a read error. This chain links TRBV24-1 with TRBJ2-3; D perhaps matches TRBD2 (6 bases). Germline V gene data show CDR1 as KGHDR and CDR2 as SFDVKD. This CDR3 is built from 13 residues. The CDR3 here is CATIGGVTDAQYF. CDR3 in DNA: TGTGCCACCATTGGCGGGGTCACAGATGCGCAGTATTTT.

A few counts support this clonotype. The V call is TRBV5-6, the J call TRBJ1-2; D is uncertain. Trimming took off 4 bases at V and 3 bases at J, with 13 bases between the two ends. CDR1 and CDR2 (germline): SGHDT, YYEEEE. The CDR3 consists of 14 residues. CDR3 sequence (DNA): TGTGCCAGCAGCCTTCCCGCCCGCTACTATGGCTACACCTTC. This sequence encodes CASSLPARYYGYTF.

This clonotype was seen ten or more times. The chain links TRBV29-1 to TRBJ1-5; D not resolved. Trimming removed 4 bases from V and 9 bases from J, with 16 bases in between. The CDR3 covers 13 residues. Germline assignment: CDR1 SQVTM and CDR2 ANQGSEA. The CDR3 sequence: CSVAEGLRSPQHF. The CDR3 DNA reads as TGCAGCGTTGCTGAAGGGTTACGTTCGCCCCAGCATTTT.

As to this clonotype: This may stem from a read error, because a much larger clone lies one nucleotide away. The chain couples TRBV5-4 to TRBJ1-4; 9 bases match TRBD1. The CDR3 consists of 13 residues. Germline CDR1 and CDR2: SGHNT and YYREEE (reference sequence). The CDR3 loop reads CASSSAGQGELLF. The CDR3 bases are TGTGCCAGCAGCAGCGCGGGACAGGGAGAACTGCTTTTT.

The CDR3 bases are TGTGCCAGCACCATTGGGACAGGGCGGGACACAGATACGCAGTATTTT. Translation gives CASTIGTGRDTDTQYF. The chain links TRBV27 to TRBJ2-3; 9 nucleotides agree with TRBD1. This CDR3 has 16 amino acids. Germline V gives CDR1 MNHEY, CDR2 SMNVEV (reference sequence). With 7 bases clipped from V and 2 bases from J, the junction kept 10 bases outside the gene matches.

For this clonotype: One junction end does not reproduce the germline sequence, and a read error may be involved. The chain couples TRBV11-3 to TRBJ2-1; D remains ambiguous. The V gene's germline CDR1 is SGHNT and CDR2 YENEEA. The CDR3 covers 13 residues. CDR3 sequence: CASSNGPYDEQFF. In nucleotides, the CDR3 is TGTGCCAGCAGCAACGGTCCCTACGATGAGCAGTTCTTC.

V is TRBV18 and J is TRBJ2-4; possibly TRBD1 or TRBD2 for D (5 bases each). The V gene's germline CDR1 is KGHSH and CDR2 LQKENI. With 0 bases removed from V and 8 bases from J, the gap between germline ends came to 8 bases. The CDR3 consists of 13 residues. CDR3 in DNA: TGTGCCAGCTCACCACCGGGGGTTGACATTCAGTACTTC. This encodes CASSPPGVDIQYF.

This clonotype was recorded many times. The V and J genes are TRBV6-1 and TRBJ2-5, with D perhaps assigned TRBD1 or TRBD2 (6 bases each). The CDR3 is 14 residues long. Looked up from germline, CDR1 is MNHNS and CDR2 is SASEGT. Trimming removed 2 bases from V and 6 bases from J, with 13 bases in between. CDR3 DNA sequence: TGTGCCAGCAGTGAATGGGGGGCGCGGAAGACCCAGTACTTC. As protein: CASSEWGARKTQYF.

This clonotype occurred many times. Compared with germline, one end of the junction differs, possibly owing to a read error. CDR3 nucleotides: TGTGCTAGCAGACTAGCAGGAAGGACAGATACGCAGTATTTT. Protein: CASRLAGRTDTQYF. The rearrangement uses TRBV7-7 and TRBJ2-3; 7 positions match TRBD2. Germline values: CDR1 SSHAT, CDR2 FNYEAQ (reference sequence). The CDR3 length is 14 residues.